This passage covers 15 T cell receptor beta chains from one sample sequenced in a study of cytomegalovirus exposure and HLA in healthy donors. The table came from immunoSEQ multiplex PCR; TCRdb's copy has only in-frame clones and leaves some out. The sample comprises some 170,000 clones, around 86% of which are singletons, and less than 3.5% rests with the top ten. The specimen was PBMCs. These receptors were taken from a man younger than 30 in good health and CMV-seropositive.

Comments on this clone: In the same sample, other DNA sequences code for this CDR3. V gene TRBV18 combines with J gene TRBJ2-3; D possibly corresponds to TRBD1 (5 bases). The CDR3 contains 15 residues. Per germline, CDR1 KGHSH and CDR2 LQKENI. Trimming removed 3 bases at V and 3 bases at J, with 13 bases between. CDR3 sequence: CASSPIGQGTDTQYF. For the CDR3, the DNA is TGTGCCAGCTCACCGATTGGGCAGGGTACAGATACGCAGTATTTT.

The CDR3 DNA reads as TGCGCCAGCAGCCATACGGGGGGCCAGGATACGCAGTATTTT. Translated, it gives CASSHTGGQDTQYF. The V call is TRBV4-3, the J call TRBJ2-3; D perhaps matches TRBD2 (7 bases). The ends were cut back, 3 bases at V and 6 bases at J, with 13 bases in the middle. The CDR3 extends over 14 amino acids. The germline gives CDR1 LGHNA, CDR2 YSLEER.

The V gene is TRBV10-3, the J gene TRBJ1-2, with 8 bases matching TRBD1. The germline gives CDR1 ENHRY, CDR2 SYGVKD. The CDR3 has 13 amino acids. The V segment lost 7 bases and the J segment 6 bases; nucleotides outside the gene matches: 7. The CDR3 loop reads CAITQDRDHGYTF. CDR3 in DNA: TGTGCCATCACGCAGGACAGGGACCATGGCTACACCTTC.

The chain couples TRBV29-1 to TRBJ2-2; 8 positions match TRBD1. CDR1 and CDR2 from the germline V gene are SQVTM and ANQGSEA. Trimming cost V 7 bases and J 5 bases; bases outside gene matches: 15. The CDR3 contains 16 residues. CDR3 sequence: CSALDRGRIGTGELFF. The CDR3 bases are TGCAGCGCCCTAGACAGGGGTCGAATAGGGACCGGGGAGCTGTTTTTT.

The chain joins TRBV7-9 to TRBJ1-1; TRBD1 aligns across 12 bases. Germline V gene lookup returns CDR1 SEHNR and CDR2 FQNEAQ (reference sequence). This CDR3 comprises 15 residues. The V segment lost 8 bases and the J segment 3 bases; nucleotides outside the gene matches: 7. CDR3 in amino acids: CASEGQGAMYTEAFF. CDR3 nucleotide sequence: TGTGCCAGCGAGGGACAGGGGGCGATGTACACTGAAGCTTTCTTT.

The rearrangement uses TRBV6-5 and TRBJ2-7, with 7 positions matching TRBD1. V lost 8 bases to trimming and J lost 2 bases; unmatched junction nucleotides: 6. This CDR3 region has 13 residues. Germline V gene sequence: CDR1 MNHEY, CDR2 SVGAGI. This CDR3 reads CASGPGGAYEQYF. CDR3 nucleotides: TGTGCCAGCGGACCAGGGGGTGCCTACGAGCAGTACTTC.

The chain uses TRBV18 and TRBJ2-3; TRBD2 might be the D (5 bases). V was cut by 4 bases and J by 0 bases, with 5 bases left in between. This CDR3 contains 13 residues. The germline CDR1 and CDR2 sequences are KGHSH and LQKENI. The CDR3 bases are TGTGCCAGCTCACGGGAGAGCACAGATACGCAGTATTTT. Encoded protein: CASSRESTDTQYF. Using reference TRBV18 and TRBJ2-3 for the parts outside the CDR3, the full variable domain is NAGVMQNPRHLVRRRGQEARLRCSPMKGHSHVYWYRQLPEEGLKFMVYLQKENIIDESGMPKERFSAEFPKEGPSILRIQQVVRGDSAAYFCASSRESTDTQYFGPGTRLTVL.

The V call is TRBV18, the J call TRBJ1-1, with no clear D. The CDR3 runs to 13 residues. With 3 bases removed from V and 4 bases from J, the gap between germline ends came to 9 bases. Germline CDR1 KGHSH, CDR2 LQKENI. CDR3 nucleotide sequence: TGTGCCAGCTCACCGTCGGTAAGCACTGAAGCTTTCTTT. It is translated as CASSPSVSTEAFF.

The V call is TRBV30, the J call TRBJ1-2; TRBD1 matches at 8 bases. J gave up 6 bases and V 2 bases, and 8 bases lay outside the gene matches. The germline CDR1 and CDR2 sequences are GTSNPN and SVGIG (reference sequence). The CDR3 has 14 amino acids. Here the CDR3 DNA reads TGTGCCTGGAGTTTCAGGGGGCGCACGGATGGCTACACCTTC. It is translated as CAWSFRGRTDGYTF.

This rearrangement joins TRBV6-1 to TRBJ2-3; 11 nucleotides align to TRBD2. The junction had 7 bases not matched to a gene; V was cut back by 7 bases and J by 4 bases. Germline lookup yields CDR1 MNHNS and CDR2 SASEGT. This CDR3 has 15 residues. As DNA, the CDR3 is TGTGCCAGCATGCTGACTAGCGGGGCCCCAGATACGCAGTATTTT. This encodes CASMLTSGAPDTQYF.

The rearrangement links TRBV5-1 to TRBJ2-3, with TRBD2 as a possible D gene (6 bases). Trimming removed 4 bases from V and 4 bases from J, with 13 bases in between. Germline CDR1 and CDR2: SGHRS and YFSETQ. The CDR3 extends over 14 amino acids. CDR3 amino acids: CASSAETRPDTQYF. The CDR3 DNA follows: TGCGCCAGCAGCGCTGAGACTAGGCCAGATACGCAGTATTTT.

V gene TRBV9 combines with J gene TRBJ2-1; TRBD2 might be the D (6 bases). The CDR3 is 14 residues long. The V gene lost 0 bases and the J gene lost 6 bases, with 10 bases spanning the gap. Germline lookup yields CDR1 SGDLS and CDR2 YYNGEE. CDR3 DNA sequence: TGTGCCAGCAGCGTAGTCGGGAGAGTCAATGAGCAGTTCTTC. This codes for CASSVVGRVNEQFF.

In DNA form, the CDR3 reads TGCGCCAGCAGCTTGGACAGGGGTAACCAAGAGACCCAGTACTTC. It specifies CASSLDRGNQETQYF. This chain uses TRBV5-1 with TRBJ2-5; 7 nucleotides line up with TRBD1. V shed 0 bases, J shed 0 bases, and the junction held 2 bases outside the gene matches. Germline V gene sequence: CDR1 SGHRS, CDR2 YFSETQ. The length of the CDR3 is 15 residues.

The chain combines TRBV2 with TRBJ2-3; D possibly corresponds to TRBD2 (5 bases). Germline assignment: CDR1 SNHLY and CDR2 FYNNEI. Between the trimmed V and J ends, which lost 8 bases and 2 bases, there was a span of 17 bases. The CDR3 has 15 residues. CDR3 nucleotide sequence: TGTGCCAGCCCCCTCCGGGGTTTTTCCACAGATACGCAGTATTTT. Its protein is CASPLRGFSTDTQYF.

The J gene is TRBJ1-2, the V gene TRBV6-1, with 9 bases lining up with TRBD1. V dropped 1 base and J dropped 4; count of bases not matched to a gene: 1. CDR3 length: 14 residues. CDR1 is MNHNS and CDR2 is SASEGT in the germline V gene. The CDR3 coding sequence is TGTGCCAGCAGTGAAGGACAGGGGGTCTATGGCTACACCTTC. Translated: CASSEGQGVYGYTF.